This TCR beta chain is drawn from a study of T cell responses to AZD1222 COVID-19 vaccine (dated by TCRdb to the early 2020s). In the study overall: AZD1222 recipients with second doses at about 4 weeks or about 12 weeks were pooled, because spike-specific TCR depth and breadth did not differ between schedules. A total of just over 230 trial participants underwent TCR sequencing, of whom about 210 had received two doses of AZD1222 and approximately 26 had received two doses of the MenACWY control vaccine. Enrollment into the trials was organized by age into subgroups of 18-55, 56-69 and 70-plus years, and those subgroups contained approximately 150, 30 and 60 TCR-sequenced participants, respectively.

Study-wide conclusions, independent of this receptor: Epitopes outside the regions mutated in the B.1.351 and B.1.1.7 variants were reportedly recognized by nearly half of the unique spike-specific TCRs. The vaccine-associated CD4 TCRs covered the entire spike protein, and the dominant responses fell in regions 160-218 and 743-854. Participants were mostly white British, with more females than males. The authors suggested clonal diversity may have been underestimated. The 56-69-year group was small, and its depth increase did not reach significance, likely because of low power. Conclusions about previously exposed vaccinees were limited because only a handful of AZD1222 recipients were SARS-CoV-2 seropositive at baseline. Because no samples from the day 14 peak response were available, repertoires could be characterized only after the peak T cell response. Spike-specific TCR breadth and depth rose significantly after two AZD1222 doses compared with day 0 and with MenACWY recipients.

Worth noting for this clone: No cognate antigen has been identified for it. Base-call qualities are not available, and no considerably larger clone is one nucleotide away.

The trim is 3 bases for V and 0 bases for J, with a gap of 6 bases between the germline ends. From the cysteine up to the phenylalanine, the CDR3 has a length of 13 residues. Just CDR3 DNA is preserved here, 39 bases in frame from base 1. According to the germline V gene, CDR1 reads SGHTA and CDR2 reads FQGNSA. The CDR3 regions of human TCRbeta chains were subjected to immunosequencing. The authors' analysis ran thus. TCRs in the repertoires were matched against a reference library of SARS-CoV-2-specific TCRs that had been generated with the MIRA antigen-specificity platform. Breadth was defined as the fraction of unique TCRs that were SARS-CoV-2-associated, and depth was defined as the fraction of total T cells that were SARS-CoV-2-associated. Using the MIRA data, every spike-specific TCR was mapped to the spike region that the TCR reacted to and assigned to either a CD4 or a CD8 class. Log10-transformed breadth and depth values were compared by one-way ANOVA with Sidak's multiple comparisons tests. The source is immuneACCESS, and TCRdb retained only in-frame sequences with V and J called. Part of the clones is not carried over; for the studies checked, unresolved V genes explain less than half of this, and the remainder is unexplained. The V and J calls and clone size come from that table; D and trimming were worked out from the DNA. Recorded for this sample are some 19,000 clones; approximately 80% of them occurred a single time. The ten largest clones take up around 46% of the sample.

In the paper's terms, the time point label means: baseline before first vaccination. Vaccinee samples came from UK trials COV001 and COV002, including a single-blind randomized controlled phase 2/3 trial of AZD1222 (ChAdOx1 nCoV-19) in healthy adults. For TCRbeta chain sequencing, PBMC samples were collected from trial participants at day 0 and at day 28 after the second dose. The source material was peripheral blood, sampled on day 0 of AZD1222 vaccination. Recombination joined TRBV7-2 with TRBJ2-7, and the D gene may be TRBD2, 5 bases matching. This receptor was taken from an adult in good health. CDR3 loop: CASSFGISYEQYF. The DNA sequence follows: TGTGCCAGCAGCTTCGGGATCTCCTACGAGCAGTACTTC.